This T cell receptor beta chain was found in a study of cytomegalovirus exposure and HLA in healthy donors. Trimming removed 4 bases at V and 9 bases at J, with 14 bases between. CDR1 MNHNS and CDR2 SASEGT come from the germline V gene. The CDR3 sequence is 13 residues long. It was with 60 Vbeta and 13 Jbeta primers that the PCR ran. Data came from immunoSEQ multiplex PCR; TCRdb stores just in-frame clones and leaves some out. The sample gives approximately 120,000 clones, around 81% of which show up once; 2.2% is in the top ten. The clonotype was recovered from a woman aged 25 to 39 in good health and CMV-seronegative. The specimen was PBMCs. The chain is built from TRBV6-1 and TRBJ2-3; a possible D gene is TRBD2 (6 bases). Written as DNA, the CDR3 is TGTGCCAGCAGTGTATTGCAGGAGGGCACGCAGTATTTT. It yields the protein CASSVLQEGTQYF.